Listed below are T cell receptor beta chains from one sample, sequenced in a study of cytomegalovirus exposure and HLA in healthy donors. The protocol was immunoSEQ multiplex PCR, while the TCRdb copy is restricted to in-frame clones and leaves out a portion. Of some 100,000 clones listed, about 80% are singletons. Material: PBMCs. The receptors originated from a male donor in good health and CMV-seropositive. The CDR3 runs from the conserved cysteine through the conserved F or W. The order of the fields is J gene, V gene, clone size, D gene, CDR3 protein, CDR3 DNA. The D gene is left open where the match is weak. The listing skips clone size in some rows; elsewhere it reads once, few, many or a size class.

J gene: TRBJ2-1; V gene: TRBV7-9; clone size: NA; D gene: TRBD2; CDR3 protein: CASSWGGNEQFF; CDR3 DNA: TGTGCCAGCAGTTGGGGGGGGAATGAGCAGTTCTTC
J gene: TRBJ2-4; V gene: TRBV30; clone size: NA; D gene: NA; CDR3 protein: CAWSVQAEGIQYF; CDR3 DNA: TGTGCCTGGAGTGTACAGGCGGAGGGCATTCAGTACTTC
J gene: TRBJ1-1; V gene: TRBV7-2; clone size: NA; D gene: NA; CDR3 protein: CASSLQVGDTEAFF; CDR3 DNA: TGTGCCAGCAGCTTACAAGTAGGGGACACTGAAGCTTTCTTT
J gene: TRBJ2-5; V gene: TRBV5-1; clone size: NA; D gene: TRBD2; CDR3 protein: CASSLAPLAGGAQETQYF; CDR3 DNA: TGCGCCAGCAGCTTGGCCCCACTAGCGGGGGGAGCTCAAGAGACCCAGTACTTC
J gene: TRBJ2-5; V gene: TRBV2; clone size: NA; D gene: NA; CDR3 protein: CASSGSTGRETQYF; CDR3 DNA: TGTGCCAGCAGTGGGTCGACAGGGAGGGAGACCCAGTACTTC
J gene: TRBJ2-1; V gene: TRBV11-2; clone size: NA; D gene: NA; CDR3 protein: CASSALAGYNEQFF; CDR3 DNA: TGTGCCAGCAGCGCCCTGGCGGGGTACAATGAGCAGTTCTTC
J gene: TRBJ1-5; V gene: TRBV6-5; clone size: NA; D gene: TRBD1; CDR3 protein: CASCPGTGSQPQHF; CDR3 DNA: TGTGCCAGCTGTCCCGGGACAGGCAGTCAGCCCCAGCATTTT
J gene: TRBJ2-6; V gene: TRBV6-6; clone size: NA; D gene: NA; CDR3 protein: CASSYSSDSGANVLTF; CDR3 DNA: TGTGCCAGCAGTTACTCGTCAGACTCTGGGGCCAACGTCCTGACTTTC
J gene: TRBJ1-1; V gene: TRBV6-6; clone size: few; D gene: TRBD1; CDR3 protein: CASRNGQAAFF; CDR3 DNA: TGTGCCAGCAGGAACGGACAGGCCGCTTTCTTT
J gene: TRBJ1-2; V gene: TRBV29-1; clone size: NA; D gene: NA; CDR3 protein: CSVEEGGYTF; CDR3 DNA: TGCAGCGTTGAGGAGGGGGGCTACACCTTC
J gene: TRBJ1-6; V gene: TRBV7-9; clone size: NA; D gene: TRBD1; CDR3 protein: CASSFDRVDSPLHF; CDR3 DNA: TGTGCCAGCAGCTTCGACAGGGTAGATTCACCCCTCCACTTT
J gene: TRBJ2-5; V gene: TRBV5-1; clone size: NA; D gene: NA; CDR3 protein: CASSFSSRDQETQYF; CDR3 DNA: TGCGCCAGCAGCTTTTCCTCCAGGGATCAAGAGACCCAGTACTTC
J gene: TRBJ1-1; V gene: TRBV5-6; clone size: NA; D gene: NA; CDR3 protein: CASSLQDMNTEAFF; CDR3 DNA: TGTGCCAGCAGCTTACAGGACATGAACACTGAAGCTTTCTTT
J gene: TRBJ1-1; V gene: TRBV30; clone size: NA; D gene: NA; CDR3 protein: CAWSRQLNTEAFF; CDR3 DNA: TGTGCCTGGAGTCGACAGTTGAACACTGAAGCTTTCTTT
J gene: TRBJ2-1; V gene: TRBV5-6; clone size: NA; D gene: TRBD1; CDR3 protein: CASGPGQGIYNEQFF; CDR3 DNA: TGTGCCAGCGGGCCGGGACAGGGGATATACAATGAGCAGTTCTTC
J gene: TRBJ2-3; V gene: TRBV9; clone size: NA; D gene: TRBD1; CDR3 protein: CASSVAGGGLDTQYF; CDR3 DNA: TGTGCCAGCAGCGTAGCAGGGGGCGGATTAGATACGCAGTATTTT
J gene: TRBJ2-7; V gene: TRBV5-1; clone size: NA; D gene: NA; CDR3 protein: CASSLGGPYEQYF; CDR3 DNA: TGCGCCAGCAGCTTAGGAGGGCCCTACGAGCAGTACTTC
J gene: TRBJ1-4; V gene: TRBV30; clone size: NA; D gene: NA; CDR3 protein: CAWSEGHRVGEKLFF; CDR3 DNA: TGTGCCTGGAGCGAGGGACATCGGGTAGGGGAAAAACTGTTTTTT
J gene: TRBJ2-3; V gene: TRBV29-1; clone size: once; D gene: TRBD1; CDR3 protein: CSTDRGQVDTQYF; CDR3 DNA: TGCAGCACGGACAGGGGCCAGGTAGATACGCAGTATTTT
J gene: TRBJ2-7; V gene: TRBV5-1; clone size: NA; D gene: TRBD1; CDR3 protein: CASSLDRGVGPYF; CDR3 DNA: TGCGCCAGCAGCTTGGACAGGGGAGTCGGTCCTTACTTC